One sample yielded the 22 T cell receptor beta chains listed below, sequenced in a study of identical twins. In TCRdb, the 5' RACE reads were re-called with MiXCR into one record per CDR3 protein. The top ten clones hold over 2% of a sample with about 280,000 distinct CDR3 sequences, more than 6.5% of them seen once. This sample also belongs to another study, concerning yellow fever vaccine responses in identical twins.

The source material was memory (CD45RO+) T cells sorted from blood. The receptors were sampled from a woman younger than 35 in good health.

This chain joins TRBV20-1 and TRBJ1-4; possibly TRBD1 for D (5 bases). Trimming shortened V by 6 bases and J by 8 bases, and 16 bases separated the two germline ends. CDR1 and CDR2 from the germline V gene are DFQATT and SNEGSKA (reference sequence). This CDR3 comprises 13 residues. The CDR3 coding sequence is TGCAGTGCCAAGCGGGGGGGTGGCGAAAAACTGTTTTTT. Protein product: CSAKRGGGEKLFF.

This clonotype was observed at least ten times. This chain connects TRBV11-2 to TRBJ1-6; tentatively, D is TRBD1 (5 bases). V lost 4 bases and J lost 10, with 14 bases in between. Germline V gives CDR1 SGHAT, CDR2 FQNNGV. The CDR3 consists of 14 residues. Here the CDR3 reads CASSSDSLRSPLHF. In DNA, the CDR3 is TGTGCCAGCAGCTCCGACAGTTTACGATCACCCCTCCACTTT.

This clonotype appeared many times. J is TRBJ2-5 and V is TRBV15, with D perhaps TRBD1 (5 bases). The germline CDR1 and CDR2 sequences are LNHNV and YYDKDF (reference sequence). The CDR3 runs 15 residues. V was shortened by 1 base and J by 0 bases, with 9 bases between the two germline ends. CDR3 nucleotide sequence: TGTGCCACCAGCAGAGGGTGGGGCGACCAAGAGACCCAGTACTTC. It encodes CATSRGWGDQETQYF. The full variable domain, completed using reference TRBV15 and TRBJ2-5, is DAMVIQNPRYQVTQFGKPVTLSCSQTLNHNVMYWYQQKSSQAPKLLFHYYDKDFNNEADTPDNFQSRRPNTSFCFLDIRSPGLGDTAMYLCATSRGWGDQETQYFGPGTRLLVL.

This clonotype has a count of ten or more. The V call is TRBV28, the J call TRBJ2-7, with 10 bases lining up with TRBD1. The CDR3 has 14 residues. J gave up 4 bases and V 5 bases, and 5 bases lay outside the gene matches. Germline CDR1 and CDR2: MDHEN and SYDVKM. CDR3 in amino acids: CASSATGGRYEQYF. In DNA form, the CDR3 reads TGTGCCAGCAGTGCGACAGGGGGCAGATACGAGCAGTACTTC.

The CDR3 spells CASSLVTDNTEAFF. The CDR3 DNA reads as TGCGCCAGCAGCTTGGTAACAGATAACACTGAAGCTTTCTTT. The chain has TRBV5-1 and TRBJ1-1; no clear D gene. CDR1 and CDR2 (germline): SGHRS, YFSETQ. Trimming shortened V by 0 bases and J by 2 bases, and 8 bases separated the two germline ends. The CDR3 totals 14 residues.

The chain is built from TRBV27 and TRBJ1-4, with TRBD1 matching 11 bases. The junction had 9 bases not matched to a gene; V was cut back by 4 bases and J by 8 bases. This CDR3 comprises 16 residues. Germline loops: CDR1 MNHEY, CDR2 SMNVEV (reference sequence). This chain's CDR3 is CASSYTLGTGGEKLFF. The CDR3 DNA sequence: TGTGCCAGCAGTTATACCCTAGGGACAGGGGGGGAAAAACTGTTTTTT. Full variable domain (outside the CDR3, taken from reference TRBV27 and TRBJ1-4): EAQVTQNPRYLITVTGKKLTVTCSQNMNHEYMSWYRQDPGLGLRQIYYSMNVEVTDKGDVPEGYKVSRKEKRNFPLILESPSPNQTSLYFCASSYTLGTGGEKLFFGSGTQLSVL.

Ten or more counts support this clonotype. The chain links TRBV20-1 to TRBJ1-1, with D perhaps matching TRBD1 (6 bases). V was shortened by 4 bases and J by 6 bases, with 9 bases between the two germline ends. Germline loops: CDR1 DFQATT, CDR2 SNEGSKA (reference sequence). The CDR3 sequence is 11 residues long. The CDR3 DNA reads as TGCAGTGCTACCGGGGGCCCTGAAGCTTTCTTT. It yields the protein CSATGGPEAFF.

This chain connects TRBV20-1 to TRBJ2-7; TRBD2 aligns across 7 bases. With V trimmed by 5 bases and J by 7 bases, 2 bases remained unmatched. The germline V gene has CDR1 DFQATT and CDR2 SNEGSKA (reference sequence). There are 10 residues in the CDR3. CDR3 region: CSAGAGEQYF. DNA for the CDR3: TGCAGTGCTGGAGCGGGAGAGCAGTACTTC.

This clonotype showed up many times. This sequence joins TRBV27 and TRBJ2-1, with D possibly TRBD1 on 5 matching bases. Germline V gene lookup returns CDR1 MNHEY and CDR2 SMNVEV (reference sequence). Trimming left V 3 bases short and J 3 bases short, with 12 bases between. The CDR3 is made up of 15 amino acids. The CDR3 here is CASSLDQGFYNEQFF. The CDR3 DNA sequence: TGTGCCAGCAGTTTGGATCAGGGCTTCTACAATGAGCAGTTCTTC.

This clonotype has ten or more counts. The rearrangement joins TRBV20-1 to TRBJ2-5; TRBD2 matches at 12 bases. Unmatched junction bases numbered 8, after V lost 5 bases and J lost 1 base. The CDR3 covers 16 residues. Germline lookup yields CDR1 DFQATT and CDR2 SNEGSKA (reference sequence). The chain's CDR3 is CSAPKTSGSTQETQYF. Written as DNA, the CDR3 is TGCAGTGCTCCTAAGACTAGCGGGAGCACCCAAGAGACCCAGTACTTC.

The chain combines TRBV24-1 with TRBJ1-1; D possibly corresponds to TRBD1 (5 bases). Between the trimmed V and J ends, which lost 1 base and 0 bases, there was a span of 17 bases. CDR3 size: 18 residues. The germline CDR1 and CDR2 sequences are KGHDR and SFDVKD. CDR3 loop: CATSDFPGDGSVNTEAFF. The CDR3 region has the DNA TGTGCCACCAGTGATTTTCCCGGGGACGGCTCGGTGAACACTGAAGCTTTCTTT.

The rearrangement uses TRBV20-1 and TRBJ2-1; D uncertain. This CDR3 region has 13 residues. Trimming stripped 6 bases from V and 4 bases from J, with 13 bases between. Germline V gene sequence: CDR1 DFQATT, CDR2 SNEGSKA (reference sequence). CDR3 DNA: TGCAGTGCCTCAGATGACAAATACAATGAGCAGTTCTTC. Protein product: CSASDDKYNEQFF.

This rearrangement joins TRBV10-3 to TRBJ2-1; 7 positions agree with TRBD2. V trimming: 7 bases; J trimming: 9 bases; junction bases outside the gene matches: 3. This CDR3 spans 11 amino acids. Per germline, CDR1 ENHRY and CDR2 SYGVKD. The CDR3 here is CAIMGGSEQFF. In nucleotides, the CDR3 is TGTGCCATCATGGGCGGGAGTGAGCAGTTCTTC.

The J gene is TRBJ1-5, the V gene TRBV2; 10 bases are shared with TRBD1. CDR3 length: 15 residues. From germline, CDR1 is SNHLY and CDR2 FYNNEI. The ends lost 8 bases at V and 6 bases at J; junction bases unmatched: 10. DNA for the CDR3: TGTGCCAGCGCACAACCGGGACAGGGGTTTCAGCCCCAGCATTTT. It yields the protein CASAQPGQGFQPQHF. The full variable domain, with the rest looked up from reference TRBV2 and TRBJ1-5, is EPEVTQTPSHQVTQMGQEVILRCVPISNHLYFYWYRQILGQKVEFLVSFYNNEISEKSEIFDDQFSVERPDGSNFTLKIRSTKLEDSAMYFCASAQPGQGFQPQHFGDGTRLSIL.

The chain is built from TRBV20-1 and TRBJ2-7; a possible D gene is TRBD1 (6 bases). Per the germline V gene, CDR1 is DFQATT and CDR2 is SNEGSKA (reference sequence). The CDR3 spans 15 residues. V was shortened by 3 bases and J by 5 bases, with 20 bases between the two germline ends. CDR3 amino acids: CSASQGGTGFDEQYV. CDR3 nucleotide sequence: TGCAGTGCTAGCCAAGGGGGAACAGGGTTCGACGAGCAGTACGTC.

The table lists this clonotype with many counts. The chain couples TRBV11-2 to TRBJ2-4; tentative D call: TRBD2 (5 bases). This CDR3 is 14 amino acids long. V dropped 5 bases and J dropped 3 bases, with 11 bases sitting between them. CDR1 and CDR2 from the germline V gene are SGHAT and FQNNGV. In nucleotides, the CDR3 is TGTGCCAGCAGCCTTTTGGGAGTCAAAAACATTCAGTACTTC. Its protein product is CASSLLGVKNIQYF.

This clonotype was counted many times. The chain couples TRBV5-1 to TRBJ2-4, with TRBD2 identical over 10 bases. The CDR3 runs 18 residues. Germline assignment: CDR1 SGHRS and CDR2 YFSETQ. J gave up 9 bases and V 3 bases, and 18 bases lay outside the gene matches. In DNA, the CDR3 is TGCGCCAGCAGCTCCCGACCCTGGACTAGCGGAGAGACGAGCATTCAGTACTTC. Translating it yields CASSSRPWTSGETSIQYF.

The V gene is TRBV10-3, the J gene TRBJ2-2; 9 positions match TRBD1. This CDR3 has 13 residues. Germline trimming cut 9 bases from V and 4 bases from J; bases unmatched to any gene: 3. Germline lookup yields CDR1 ENHRY and CDR2 SYGVKD. This chain's CDR3 is CAIQGAPTGELFF. The CDR3 DNA is TGTGCCATACAGGGGGCCCCCACCGGGGAGCTGTTTTTT.

This clonotype was picked up many times. The chain couples TRBV20-1 to TRBJ2-1, with 7 bases aligning to TRBD1. Trimming at V came to 5 bases and at J to 4 bases, leaving 2 bases not matched to a gene. The germline V gene encodes CDR1 DFQATT and CDR2 SNEGSKA (reference sequence). The CDR3 runs to 12 residues. The CDR3 bases are TGCAGTGCTGGGGACAGTTACAATGAGCAGTTCTTC. It yields the protein CSAGDSYNEQFF.

This clonotype has a count of ten or more. The gene calls are TRBV11-2 and TRBJ2-4; 7 nucleotides align to TRBD1. The CDR3 extends over 18 amino acids. CDR1 is SGHAT, CDR2 FQNNGV, per germline. Trimming removed 5 bases from V and 1 base from J; junction bases left unmatched: 14. The CDR3 region is CASSKGTAQAVAKNIQYF. The DNA of the CDR3 is TGTGCCAGCAGCAAAGGGACAGCTCAAGCGGTGGCCAAAAACATTCAGTACTTC.

The chain couples TRBV5-1 to TRBJ2-2; TRBD2 aligns across 10 bases. The germline CDR1 and CDR2 sequences are SGHRS and YFSETQ. Trimming removed 0 bases from V and 6 bases from J; junction bases left unmatched: 8. The CDR3 is 17 residues long. CDR3 sequence reads: CASSLEPSGGASGELFF. As DNA, the CDR3 is TGCGCCAGCAGCTTGGAGCCTAGCGGGGGAGCTTCCGGGGAGCTGTTTTTT.

This clonotype was found many times. The chain uses TRBV5-1 and TRBJ2-1; D remains unclear. Trimming left V 3 bases short and J 9 bases short, with 19 bases between. The germline gives CDR1 SGHRS, CDR2 YFSETQ. The length of the CDR3 is 15 residues. The CDR3 DNA sequence: TGCGCCAGCAGCTCCCTACTCTCTACTAAATCTGAGCAGTTCTTC. It translates to CASSSLLSTKSEQFF. The full variable domain, with the rest looked up from reference TRBV5-1 and TRBJ2-1, is KAGVTQTPRYLIKTRGQQVTLSCSPISGHRSVSWYQQTPGQGLQFLFEYFSETQRNKGNFPGRFSGRQFSNSRSEMNVSTLELGDSALYLCASSSLLSTKSEQFFGPGTRLTVL.